The T cell receptor beta chain under discussion was sequenced for a study of blood T cell repertoires in COVID-19. Study background: In each case, the material was cDNA or gDNA derived from T cells, B-cell-depleted T cells, or PBMCs.

Trimming stripped 2 bases from V and 4 bases from J, with 2 bases between. Germline V gene sequence: CDR1 LGHDT, CDR2 YNNKEL (reference sequence). CDR3 size: 11 residues. Authors' data handling: Using reference gene primer amplification, nucleated cell counts were estimated. Measured with immunoSEQ multiplex PCR; TCRdb has only the in-frame clones, and not every one. The V and J calls and clone size are taken from that table; D and trimming were inferred from the DNA. The data show about 310,000 clones, with around 87% seen just once and around 7.8% held by the top ten. Sequenced sample: peripheral blood. The V gene is TRBV3-1 (or the pseudogene TRBV3-2), the J gene TRBJ2-5, with D uncertain. This clonotype was obtained from a woman aged 45-59 years who had recovered from COVID-19. CDR3 DNA sequence: TGTGCCAGCAGCCAACGAGAGACCCAGTACTTC. Translated, it gives CASSQRETQYF.